This is a list of T cell receptor beta chains from one sample in a study of CD8+CD57+ T cells in acquired aplastic anemia. MiXCR, run by TCRdb on the reads, gives a single entry per CDR3 protein. The table has 150,000 to 200,000 distinct CDR3 sequences, 71% seen once. Sequencing was carried out using sorted CD4+, CD8+, or CD8+CD57+ T cells (not recorded which) from PBMCs. The source is a human donor with aplastic anemia. Each CDR3 is given with its conserved first and last residue. Fields, in order: V gene, clone size, D gene, CDR3 length, J gene, CDR3 DNA, CDR3 protein. D genes are given only for firm matches. Size is stated for part of the rows, as once, few or many counts, or as a class when the clone is expanded.

>TRBV19|.|.|12|TRBJ1-4
TGTGCCAGTAGTATAGGTGGCGAAAAACTGTTTTTT
CASSIGGEKLFF
>TRBV10-2|.|.|14|TRBJ1-1
TGCGCCAGCAGTGAGTCAGGGGGGAACACTGAAGCTTTCTTT
CASSESGGNTEAFF
>TRBV7-6|.|.|15|TRBJ2-3
TGTGCCAGCAGCTTATCGGGAGAGTTCACAGATACGCAGTATTTT
CASSLSGEFTDTQYF
>TRBV25-1|.|TRBD1|14|TRBJ1-3
TGTGCCAGCAGTCCCTCGGGACAGGGGAACACCATATATTTT
CASSPSGQGNTIYF
>TRBV7-2|.|TRBD2|14|TRBJ2-1
TGTGCCAGCAGCTTAGTACCGGGAGGAGATACGCAGTTCTTC
CASSLVPGGDTQFF
>TRBV14|.|TRBD1|15|TRBJ1-1
TGTGCCAGCAGCCCCCGGACAGGGAGGGACACTGAAGCTTTCTTT
CASSPRTGRDTEAFF
>TRBV5-1|.|TRBD1|13|TRBJ2-7
TGCGCCAGCAGTCGGACAGGTCCCTACGAGCAGTACTTC
CASSRTGPYEQYF
>TRBV6-5|.|.|13|TRBJ1-3
TGTGCCAGCAGTTGGGGCTCTGGAAACACCATATATTTT
CASSWGSGNTIYF
>TRBV10-3|.|TRBD1|14|TRBJ2-2
TGTGCCATCAGCCCGGGACAGGTCACCGGGGAGCTGTTTTTT
CAISPGQVTGELFF
>TRBV29-1|.|.|14|TRBJ1-1
TGCAGCGCCACCGGGAAGCCCTCGAACACTGGAGCTTTCTTT
CSATGKPSNTGAFF
>TRBV9|.|.|15|TRBJ2-1
TGTGCCAGCAGCGTATACGGAGAGGGGTACAATGAGCAGTTCTTC
CASSVYGEGYNEQFF
>TRBV24-1|.|TRBD1|14|TRBJ1-2
TGTGCCACCAGTGATCCGACAGGGGATGGGGGCTACACCTTC
CATSDPTGDGGYTF
>TRBV7-9|.|.|17|TRBJ1-2
TGTGCCAGCAGCTTAGGCGGGACCGCGGCCTACAACTATGGCTACACCTTC
CASSLGGTAAYNYGYTF
>TRBV4-3|.|TRBD1|16|TRBJ1-4
TGCGCCAGCAGTCAAGGGGAAGGGACAGGGCATGAAAAACTGTTTTTT
CASSQGEGTGHEKLFF
>TRBV2|few|.|14|TRBJ1-6
TGTGCCAGCAGCTCCGGGACTCCGAATTCACCCCTCCACTTT
CASSSGTPNSPLHF
>TRBV5-1|many|.|15|TRBJ1-3
TGCGCCAGCAGCGTACCCCTGAGCTCTGGAAACACCATATATTTT
CASSVPLSSGNTIYF
>TRBV24-1|once|.|16|TRBJ2-1
TGTGCCACCGGTGACCCCCTCCGACGGGATGGCAATGAGCAGTTCTTC
CATGDPLRRDGNEQFF
>TRBV5-4|.|TRBD2|19|TRBJ2-7
TGTGCCAGCAGCTTAGGCACGACTCGGCTAGCGGGAAACGAGTACGAGCAGTACTTC
CASSLGTTRLAGNEYEQYF
>TRBV12-3/TRBV12-4|many|TRBD1|13|TRBJ2-1
TGTGCCAGCCAAGGGGGCCAGGGGGTCAAGCAGTTCTTC
CASQGGQGVKQFF
>TRBV5-6|.|.|13|TRBJ2-5
TGTGCCAGCAGCCCAGACCCCGACGGGACCCAGTACTTC
CASSPDPDGTQYF
>TRBV29-1|many|.|15|TRBJ2-3
TGCAGCGTTGAGGCTGGTAGCGGAATCACAGATACGCAGTATTTT
CSVEAGSGITDTQYF
>TRBV2|once|TRBD1|15|TRBJ2-7
TGTGCCAGCAGTACAAACAGGGGGTTGGGCTACGAGCAGTACTTC
CASSTNRGLGYEQYF
>TRBV5-1|.|.|12|TRBJ2-1
TGCGCCAGCACAAAAGGGGGATATGAGCAGTTCTTC
CASTKGGYEQFF
>TRBV7-2|.|TRBD1|17|TRBJ2-7
TGTGCCAGCAGTCAGACCGGGGACAGGCGGACTTCCTACGAGCAGTACTTC
CASSQTGDRRTSYEQYF
>TRBV7-2|.|TRBD2|15|TRBJ2-5
TGTGCCAGCAGCTTCCAGGGACTAGCGAAGGAGACCCAGTACTTC
CASSFQGLAKETQYF
>TRBV6-5|.|.|16|TRBJ2-2
TGTGCCAGCAGCCAAACAGGGAGGGCTAGCACCGGGGAGCTGTTTTTT
CASSQTGRASTGELFF
>TRBV19|.|TRBD1|14|TRBJ1-4
TGTGCCACAACCGGGACAGATCTTAATGAAAAACTGTTTTTT
CATTGTDLNEKLFF
>TRBV7-9|few|.|13|TRBJ1-1
TGTGCCAGCAGCTCGAACACAGGGACTGAAGCTTTCTTT
CASSSNTGTEAFF
>TRBV2|.|TRBD2|12|TRBJ2-7
TGTGCCAGCAAGTGGACTAGCAACGAGCAGTACTTC
CASKWTSNEQYF
>TRBV7-3|.|TRBD1|14|TRBJ1-1
TGTGCCAGCAGCCTGACAGGGACGCACACTGAAGCTTTCTTT
CASSLTGTHTEAFF
>TRBV5-1|.|TRBD1|16|TRBJ1-2
TGCGCCAGCAGGTCTACAGGGGGCATAGGGAACTATGGCTACACCTTC
CASRSTGGIGNYGYTF
>TRBV29-1|.|.|13|TRBJ2-7
TGCAGCGTTGAAGATCGGACAGCCTACGAGCAGTACTTC
CSVEDRTAYEQYF
>TRBV20-1|.|.|12|TRBJ2-7
TGCAGTGCTGCGAAACAGGGCTACGAGCAGTACTTC
CSAAKQGYEQYF
>TRBV9|.|TRBD1|17|TRBJ1-1
TGTGCCAGCAGCGGCGCCGGACAGGGGACCGAGAACACTGAAGCTTTCTTT
CASSGAGQGTENTEAFF
>TRBV20-1|.|.|13|TRBJ2-7
TGCAGTGCTACTGGACAAGGGGACTGGGAGCAGTACTTC
CSATGQGDWEQYF
>TRBV2|.|TRBD1|14|TRBJ2-7
TGTGCCAGCACTTCGGGACAGACAGACTACGAGCAGTACTTC
CASTSGQTDYEQYF
>TRBV7-9|.|.|12|TRBJ2-7
TGTGCCAGCAGCTTGGGGACGGCGGAGCAGTACTTC
CASSLGTAEQYF
>TRBV9|once|.|15|TRBJ2-7
TGTGCCAGCAGCCCCCAGACAGGTTCTTCTTACGAGCAGTACTTC
CASSPQTGSSYEQYF
>TRBV2|.|.|12|TRBJ2-7
TGTGCCAGCAGTGAATCATACTACGAGCAGTACTTC
CASSESYYEQYF
>TRBV10-3|.|.|13|TRBJ1-1
TGTGCCACCTACCGGGGCGCGAACACTGAAGCTTTCTTT
CATYRGANTEAFF
>TRBV5-4|.|.|13|TRBJ1-1
TGTGCCAGCAGCCTACAGGGAAGCACTGAAGCTTTCTTT
CASSLQGSTEAFF
>TRBV20-1|.|.|13|TRBJ2-7
TGCAGTGCCCCAGGAGGAGGTCGTCACGAGCAGTACTTC
CSAPGGGRHEQYF
>TRBV7-9|.|.|15|TRBJ1-1
TGTGCCAGCAGCTCCCGGGGACACCCGAACACTGAAGCTTTCTTT
CASSSRGHPNTEAFF
>TRBV19|.|TRBD1|13|TRBJ2-5
TGTGCCACCGGACAGGGCCCTAGGGAGACCCAGTACTTC
CATGQGPRETQYF
>TRBV19|.|.|14|TRBJ2-2
TGTGCCAGTAGTCCCTCACAGCACACCGGGGAGCTGTTTTTT
CASSPSQHTGELFF
>TRBV10-3|.|.|15|TRBJ2-6
TGTGCCATCACCGGACAACTCTCTGGGGCCAACGTCCTGACTTTC
CAITGQLSGANVLTF
>TRBV15|.|.|17|TRBJ1-6
TGTGCCACCAGCAGGAGCAGGGAGAGCTCCTATAATTCACCCCTCCACTTT
CATSRSRESSYNSPLHF
>TRBV20-1|once|.|12|TRBJ2-2
TGCAGTGCTAGGGGGGGAACCGGGGAGCTGTTTTTT
CSARGGTGELFF
>TRBV19|once|.|13|TRBJ2-5
TGTGCCAGTAGTATCCCAAACCAAGAGACCCAGTACTTC
CASSIPNQETQYF
>TRBV7-7|.|.|14|TRBJ2-3
TGTGCTAGCAGCTTAGGGCTTGGCACAGATACGCAGTATTTT
CASSLGLGTDTQYF
>TRBV10-2|few|.|14|TRBJ2-7
TGCGCCAGCAGTGTAGGGGGGGGCTTGAACGAGCAGTACTTC
CASSVGGGLNEQYF
>TRBV7-6|once|TRBD2|15|TRBJ2-7
TGTGCCAGCAGCTCCACTAGCGGGAGTCGGTACGAGCAGTACTTC
CASSSTSGSRYEQYF
>TRBV10-3|.|TRBD1|14|TRBJ1-5
TGTGCCATCAGGGGGACAGAAGGTAATCAGCCCCAGCATTTT
CAIRGTEGNQPQHF
>TRBV5-1|.|TRBD2|17|TRBJ2-2
TGCGCCAGCAGCCACCCAGGACTAGCGGTGAACACCGGGGAGCTGTTTTTT
CASSHPGLAVNTGELFF
>TRBV5-4|.|TRBD2|16|TRBJ2-7
TGTGCCAGCAGCTCCCCTGGACTAGCGGTGCCCTCCGAGCAGTACTTC
CASSSPGLAVPSEQYF
>TRBV7-9|.|TRBD2|15|TRBJ2-1
TGTGCCAGCAGCCGCCGGGTAGCGGGAGGGGTTGAGCAGTTCTTC
CASSRRVAGGVEQFF
>TRBV7-9|.|TRBD1|14|TRBJ1-2
TGTGCCAGCAGCACCCAGAGAGACAGGGGGGGCTACACCTTC
CASSTQRDRGGYTF
>TRBV20-1|few|.|14|TRBJ1-6
TGCAGTGCTGTGACCGGCACAGCAATTCGGGCCCTCCACTTT
CSAVTGTAIRALHF
>TRBV3-1|.|TRBD1|16|TRBJ2-7
TGTGCCAGCAGCCAGAGGACAGGACTTCACTCCTACGAGCAGTACTTC
CASSQRTGLHSYEQYF
>TRBV6-4|.|.|13|TRBJ2-2
TGTGCCAGCATGGTAGCGAACACCGGGGAGCTGTTTTTT
CASMVANTGELFF